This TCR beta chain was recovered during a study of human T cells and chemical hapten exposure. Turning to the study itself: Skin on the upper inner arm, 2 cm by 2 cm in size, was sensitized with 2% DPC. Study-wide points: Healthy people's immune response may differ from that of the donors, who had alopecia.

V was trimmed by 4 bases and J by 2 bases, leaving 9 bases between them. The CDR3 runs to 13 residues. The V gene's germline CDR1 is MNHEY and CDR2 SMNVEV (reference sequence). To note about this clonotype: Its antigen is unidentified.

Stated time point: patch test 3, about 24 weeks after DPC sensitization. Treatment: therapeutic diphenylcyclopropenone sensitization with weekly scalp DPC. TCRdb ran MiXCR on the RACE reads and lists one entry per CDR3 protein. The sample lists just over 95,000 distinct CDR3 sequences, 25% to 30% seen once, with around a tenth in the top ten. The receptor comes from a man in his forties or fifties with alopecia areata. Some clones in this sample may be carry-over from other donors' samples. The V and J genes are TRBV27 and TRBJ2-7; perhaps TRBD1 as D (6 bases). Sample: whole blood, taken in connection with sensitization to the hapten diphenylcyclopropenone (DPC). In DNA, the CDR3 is TGTGCCAGCAGTTACCGGGACACCTACGAGCAGTACTTC. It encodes CASSYRDTYEQYF.